A single sample is the source of the 10 T cell receptor beta chains below, sequenced in a study of beta chain features in type 1 diabetes. Overall study findings and caveats: TCRB CDR3 length was moderately but significantly reduced in all four CD4+ subsets of Type 1 diabetes patients.

Every isolated RNA sample was fully reverse transcribed, so sequencing captured expressed TCRB transcripts. Profiled with immunoSEQ multiplex PCR; TCRdb holds only in-frame clones, not every one. The sample carries around 360,000 clones, around 12% recorded once. These TCRs' antigens remain unknown. The sample consisted of naive CD4+ T cells from blood. These receptors came from a woman between 18 and 29 years old with type 1 diabetes.

The V call is TRBV21-1, the J call TRBJ2-6; no DNA check was done on the table's D call, TRBD1. TRBV21-1 is a pseudogene locus. This CDR3 contains 15 residues. The CDR3 DNA follows: TGTGCCAGCAGCACTCAGGCGTCTGGGGCCAACGTCCTGACTTTC. Encoded protein: CASSTQASGANVLTF.

This chain joins TRBV6-5 and TRBJ2-1, with D tentatively TRBD2 (5 bases). The germline gives CDR1 MNHEY, CDR2 SVGAGI. V lost 0 bases, J lost 10 bases, and 10 bases lay in between. CDR3 length equals 13 residues. CDR3 coding DNA: TGTGCCAGCAGTTACTCGAGGGCCGGCGAGCAGTTCTTC. The encoded protein is CASSYSRAGEQFF.

This clone was counted only a few times. The same CDR3 can be traced to other DNA sequences in this sample. This chain joins TRBV7-9 and TRBJ1-1; D call uncertain. The CDR3 totals 14 residues. V was cut by 1 base and J by 0 bases, with 6 bases left in between. Germline CDR1 SEHNR, CDR2 FQNEAQ (reference sequence). DNA of the CDR3: TGTGCCAGCAGCTTAGGGCAGATGAACACTGAAGCTTTCTTT. Protein sequence: CASSLGQMNTEAFF.

This clone was counted a few times. The chain employs TRBV9 and TRBJ2-1, with 8 bases aligning to TRBD2. The CDR3 covers 14 residues. The junction had 5 bases not matched to a gene; V was cut back by 2 bases and J by 7 bases. CDR1 SGDLS and CDR2 YYNGEE come from the germline V gene. CDR3 region: CASSVGGAGNEQFF. CDR3 bases: TGTGCCAGCAGCGTCGGGGGGGCTGGGAATGAGCAGTTCTTC.

V is TRBV2 and J is TRBJ2-5, with 7 bases that match TRBD1. J gave up 0 bases and V 5 bases, and 0 bases lay outside the gene matches. CDR3 length: 13 residues. Germline assignment: CDR1 SNHLY and CDR2 FYNNEI. CDR3 bases: TGTGCCAGCAGTCAGGGGGACCAAGAGACCCAGTACTTC. The encoded protein is CASSQGDQETQYF.

This clone has just a few counts. The CDR3 here is CATSRQGFTDTQYF. CDR3 bases: TGTGCCACCAGCAGACAGGGATTCACAGATACGCAGTATTTT. The chain links TRBV15 to TRBJ2-3; tentative D call: TRBD1 (5 bases). CDR1 is LNHNV and CDR2 is YYDKDF in the germline V gene (reference sequence). Trimming removed 2 bases from V and 2 bases from J, with 8 bases in between. The CDR3 has 14 amino acids. The entire variable domain, with the rest obtained from reference TRBV15 and TRBJ2-3, is as follows: DAMVIQNPRYQVTQFGKPVTLSCSQTLNHNVMYWYQQKSSQAPKLLFHYYDKDFNNEADTPDNFQSRRPNTSFCFLDIRSPGLGDTAMYLCATSRQGFTDTQYFGPGTRLTVL.

The genes are TRBV4-3 and TRBJ2-7; D not certain. CDR3 length: 14 residues. Trimming left V 0 bases short and J 6 bases short, with 12 bases between. Per the germline V gene, CDR1 is LGHNA and CDR2 is YSLEER. The CDR3 coding sequence is TGCGCCAGCAGCCAAGATCGCGGCATCCGCGAGCAGTACTTC. It encodes CASSQDRGIREQYF.

To note about this clone: Distinct nucleotide sequences in the sample also encode this CDR3. The V and J genes are TRBV30 and TRBJ2-5, with D perhaps matching TRBD2 (5 bases). V shed 3 bases and J shed 2 bases, with 10 bases lying between them. Germline V gives CDR1 GTSNPN, CDR2 SVGIG (reference sequence). The CDR3 contains 13 residues. The CDR3 region has the DNA TGTGCCTGGAGAGGCCGGGGTCAAGAGACCCAGTACTTC. Its translation is CAWRGRGQETQYF.

This clone appeared a few times. V gene TRBV18 combines with J gene TRBJ1-1; TRBD1 agrees at 9 bases. J lost 9 bases, V lost 1 base, and 6 bases had no gene match. Germline CDR1 KGHSH, CDR2 LQKENI. The CDR3 runs to 14 residues. In DNA, the CDR3 is TGTGCCAGCTCACCACAGGGACAGGGACTTAAAGCTTTCTTT. It yields the protein CASSPQGQGLKAFF.

A few counts support this clone. The genes are TRBV28 and TRBJ2-3; D perhaps matches TRBD1 (6 bases). Germline CDR1 MDHEN, CDR2 SYDVKM. Deletions cut 2 bases from V and 5 bases from J, with 8 bases between. The CDR3 spans 13 residues. The CDR3, as DNA: TGTGCCAGCAGTTTACCAGGGGAAGATACGCAGTATTTT. Translating gives CASSLPGEDTQYF.